What follows are 18 T cell receptor beta chains derived from one specimen sequenced in a study of T cell responses to AZD1222 COVID-19 vaccine. Measured with immunoSEQ multiplex PCR; TCRdb has only the in-frame clones, and not every one. The sample holds about 94,000 clones, approximately 90% seen once. The starting material was peripheral blood, obtained on day 0 of AZD1222 vaccination. The source of these receptors is an adult in good health.

This clone was recorded only once. The chain uses TRBV6-5 and TRBJ1-3; D remains unclear. This CDR3 has 12 amino acids. Between the trimmed V and J ends, which lost 7 bases and 7 bases, there was a span of 11 bases. The germline V gene has CDR1 MNHEY and CDR2 SVGAGI. This CDR3 is CASNQVSNTIYF. CDR3 nucleotide sequence: TGTGCCAGCAACCAAGTTAGTAACACCATATATTTT.

This chain links TRBV5-4 with TRBJ2-3; the match to TRBD1 covers 7 bases. The ends lost 6 bases at V and 2 bases at J; junction bases unmatched: 6. CDR3 length: 14 residues. The V gene's germline CDR1 is SGHNT and CDR2 YYREEE (reference sequence). The CDR3 bases are TGTGCCAGCATACAACAGGGGACCACAGATACGCAGTATTTT. This encodes CASIQQGTTDTQYF. The whole variable domain, filled in from reference TRBV5-4 and TRBJ2-3, reads ETGVTQSPTHLIKTRGQQVTLRCSSQSGHNTVSWYQQALGQGPQFIFQYYREEENGRGNFPPRFSGLQFPNYSSELNVNALELDDSALYLCASIQQGTTDTQYFGPGTRLTVL.

This clone is a singleton in its sample. The chain is built from TRBV7-9 and TRBJ2-1, with TRBD1 as a possible D gene (7 bases). The CDR3 contains 16 residues. The V and J ends lost 2 bases and 4 bases respectively, with 15 bases between them. Looked up from germline, CDR1 is SEHNR and CDR2 is FQNEAQ (reference sequence). CDR3 sequence reads: CASSLRPRGDYNEQFF. Written as DNA, the CDR3 is TGTGCCAGCAGCTTAAGGCCCAGGGGGGATTACAATGAGCAGTTCTTC.

V and J are TRBV18 and TRBJ2-7, with D uncertain. Germline CDR1 and CDR2: KGHSH and LQKENI. CDR3 length equals 13 residues. The V end lost 3 bases, the J end lost 1 base, and 7 bases lay between the germline ends. The CDR3 loop is CASSPLVSYEQYF. The CDR3 nucleotides read TGTGCCAGCTCACCTCTAGTTTCCTACGAGCAGTACTTC.

V usage is TRBV10-3 and J usage is TRBJ2-3, with D perhaps matching TRBD1 (8 bases). Trimming left V 10 bases short and J 3 bases short, with 17 bases between. CDR3 size: 14 residues. Germline-derived CDR1 and CDR2 are ENHRY and SYGVKD. The CDR3 sequence is CATAGGGGTDTQYF. Written as DNA, the CDR3 is TGTGCCACGGCAGGGGGCGGGGGTACAGATACGCAGTATTTT.

CDR3 sequence reads: CASSRPPSYEQYF. The CDR3 coding sequence is TGTGCCAGCAGCCGGCCCCCCTCCTACGAGCAGTACTTC. This rearrangement joins TRBV27 to TRBJ2-7; D ambiguous. Germline loops: CDR1 MNHEY, CDR2 SMNVEV (reference sequence). The CDR3 has 13 amino acids. Trimming pared 6 bases from V and 0 bases from J, leaving 9 bases between.

This rearrangement joins TRBV3-1 (or the pseudogene TRBV3-2) to TRBJ2-7; D is unclear. The CDR3 is made up of 13 amino acids. Germline V gene lookup returns CDR1 LGHDT and CDR2 YNNKEL (reference sequence). With 1 base removed from V and 3 bases from J, the gap between germline ends came to 7 bases. This chain's CDR3 is CASSQGASYEQYF. CDR3 DNA sequence: TGTGCCAGCAGCCAAGGAGCCAGCTACGAGCAGTACTTC.

V gene TRBV28 combines with J gene TRBJ2-7; possibly TRBD2 for D (5 bases). From germline, CDR1 is MDHEN and CDR2 SYDVKM. V lost 6 bases and J lost 4, with 13 bases in between. The CDR3 has 13 amino acids. DNA for the CDR3: TGTGCCAGCAGCCTCGCGGGTAGGTACGAGCAGTACTTC. Its translation: CASSLAGRYEQYF.

This chain links TRBV7-3 with TRBJ1-2; D remains unclear. Trimming left V 0 bases short and J 5 bases short, with 10 bases between. Germline lookup yields CDR1 SGHTA and CDR2 FQGTGA. The CDR3 runs 14 residues. This chain's CDR3 is CASSLTGTDYGYTF. The DNA for the CDR3 is TGTGCCAGCAGCTTAACGGGTACAGATTATGGCTACACCTTC.

The genes are TRBV7-9 and TRBJ2-7, with 8 bases aligning to TRBD2. The CDR3 is 15 amino acids. Germline loops: CDR1 SEHNR, CDR2 FQNEAQ (reference sequence). Germline trimming cut 4 bases from V and 0 bases from J; bases unmatched to any gene: 5. CDR3 sequence: CASSSAGVTSYEQYF. The CDR3 nucleotides are TGTGCCAGCAGCTCAGCGGGGGTTACCTCCTACGAGCAGTACTTC.

The gene calls are TRBV2 and TRBJ1-1; 7 nucleotides align to TRBD1. The V segment lost 6 bases and the J segment 3 bases; nucleotides outside the gene matches: 4. CDR1 and CDR2 (germline): SNHLY, FYNNEI. The CDR3 totals 13 residues. The CDR3 sequence is CASSYRGHTEAFF. CDR3 bases: TGTGCCAGCAGCTACAGGGGCCACACTGAAGCTTTCTTT.

This chain joins TRBV18 and TRBJ1-1, with 7 nucleotides matching TRBD1. There are 14 residues in the CDR3. The trim removed 6 bases at V and 4 bases at J, leaving 8 bases unmatched. The germline V gene encodes CDR1 KGHSH and CDR2 LQKENI. The CDR3 loop reads CASSLGTDATEAFF. The CDR3 DNA reads as TGTGCCAGCTCCCTCGGGACAGACGCCACTGAAGCTTTCTTT. Drawing the rest from reference TRBV18 and TRBJ1-1, the complete variable domain is NAGVMQNPRHLVRRRGQEARLRCSPMKGHSHVYWYRQLPEEGLKFMVYLQKENIIDESGMPKERFSAEFPKEGPSILRIQQVVRGDSAAYFCASSLGTDATEAFFGQGTRLTVV.

The V call is TRBV5-4, the J call TRBJ2-2; tentatively, D is TRBD2 (5 bases). V lost 0 bases, J lost 7 bases, and 10 bases lay in between. Germline CDR1 is SGHNT and CDR2 is YYREEE (reference sequence). The CDR3 has 14 amino acids. This CDR3 reads CASSLGREGGELFF. CDR3 nucleotide sequence: TGTGCCAGCAGCTTGGGTCGGGAAGGCGGGGAGCTGTTTTTT.

This chain uses TRBV28 with TRBJ1-3, with D unresolved. Germline V gene data show CDR1 as MDHEN and CDR2 as SYDVKM. The CDR3 consists of 15 residues. The V end lost 2 bases, the J end lost 2 bases, and 10 bases lay between the germline ends. CDR3 region: CASSLGGQAGNTIYF. CDR3 nucleotide sequence: TGTGCCAGCAGTTTAGGTGGGCAGGCTGGAAACACCATATATTTT.

The genes are TRBV3-1 (or the pseudogene TRBV3-2) and TRBJ1-1; no definite D call. CDR3 length: 13 amino acids. Trimming shortened V by 1 base and J by 2 bases, and 5 bases separated the two germline ends. Per germline, CDR1 LGHDT and CDR2 YNNKEL (reference sequence). The CDR3 spells CASSQGSNTEAFF. CDR3 coding DNA: TGTGCCAGCAGCCAAGGGTCTAACACTGAAGCTTTCTTT.

This clone came up once. The V and J genes are TRBV20-1 and TRBJ2-3; D might be TRBD2 (5 bases). CDR3 length: 12 residues. Per the germline V gene, CDR1 is DFQATT and CDR2 is SNEGSKA (reference sequence). V gave up 3 bases and J gave up 4 bases, with 8 bases separating them. DNA for the CDR3: TGCAGTGCTAGTGGAGGAGCAGATACGCAGTATTTT. Protein sequence: CSASGGADTQYF.

The V and J genes are TRBV5-1 and TRBJ2-1, with 16 bases lining up with TRBD2. Germline V gene data show CDR1 as SGHRS and CDR2 as YFSETQ. V lost 7 bases and J lost 1; bases outside the gene matches: 8. This CDR3 has 18 amino acids. The CDR3 protein is CASAPGLAGGRSYNEQFF. CDR3 coding DNA: TGCGCCAGCGCTCCGGGACTAGCGGGGGGGAGGTCCTACAATGAGCAGTTCTTC.

The chain combines TRBV9 with TRBJ2-3; 8 bases agree with TRBD2. Losses at the gene ends were 4 bases for V and 4 bases for J; bases not matched to a gene: 8. The CDR3 sequence is 15 residues long. Germline loops: CDR1 SGDLS, CDR2 YYNGEE. The CDR3 DNA is TGTGCCAGCAGCTGGGGCGGGGGGCCGGCAGATACGCAGTATTTT. It encodes CASSWGGGPADTQYF.